This TCR beta chain is from a study of blood T cell repertoires in COVID-19. Across the whole study: Whether acute or convalescent, the COVID-19 samples came from the United States, Italy and Spain. The cDNA or gDNA used as material had been derived from T cells, B-cell-depleted T cells, or PBMCs.

Per the original data handling: Quantification of nucleated cells was approximated via reference gene primer amplification. Assay used: immunoSEQ multiplex PCR; TCRdb lists only in-frame clones, some missing. V, J and clone size were drawn from that table, and D and trimming were deduced from the DNA. The table records just over 650,000 clones, about 87% of them present only once. Per germline, CDR1 SGDLS and CDR2 YYNGEE. V gave up 4 bases and J gave up 7 bases; unmatched junction bases: 9. The CDR3 totals 16 residues. J is TRBJ2-2 and V is TRBV9; 11 bases are shared with TRBD2. The TCR comes from a woman between 18 and 30 years old with acute or convalescent COVID-19. Material: peripheral blood. Written as DNA, the CDR3 is TGTGCCAGCAGCCCCACACTAGCGGGGGCCCTCGGGGAGCTGTTTTTT. This translates into CASSPTLAGALGELFF.